Sequencing of this TCR beta chain was carried out in a study of control samples from healthy donors and cancer patients. The CDR3 covers 15 residues. From germline, CDR1 is KGHDR and CDR2 SFDVKD. V lost 5 bases and J lost 8; bases outside the gene matches: 10. The repertoire was sequenced with immunoSEQ multiplex PCR; TCRdb's copy has only in-frame clones and lacks some. The repertoire includes about 19,000 clones, around 80% of them detected once, and 25% to 35% sits in the top ten. The chain uses TRBV24-1 and TRBJ1-4; 7 bases match TRBD1. The sample comprised PBMCs. The sequence was collected from a woman aged 65 to 85 with lung cancer. This CDR3 is CATSGRGTVREKLFF. CDR3 bases: TGTGCCACCAGTGGCCGCGGGACAGTACGGGAAAAACTGTTTTTT.